This T cell receptor (beta chain) was observed in a study of T cells in narcolepsy. Overall study context: Healthy controls were enrolled alongside patients with narcolepsy type 1 or type 2.

Generated by immunoSEQ multiplex PCR, the TCRdb table keeps only in-frame clones and is missing some. The sample carries roughly 13,000 clones, 85% to 90% recorded once. The germline V and J ends were trimmed by 5 bases and 3 bases, with 10 bases remaining between them. The CDR3 length is 13 residues. The germline V gene encodes CDR1 MNHNS and CDR2 SASEGT. The chain has TRBV6-1 and TRBJ1-1; D may be TRBD1 (6 bases). The sequencing input was CD45RA- memory CD4+ T cells from PBMCs. The clonotype comes from a human donor with narcolepsy. The CDR3 loop is CASSLTGHTEAFF. The CDR3 region has the DNA TGTGCCAGCAGTCTAACAGGGCACACTGAAGCTTTCTTT.